The next 20 T cell receptor beta chains were all read from a single sample in a study of blood T cells in healthy people across ages. Sample-barcoded 5' priming and a J-beta primer mix drove a second PCR of about 7 to 11 cycles. Using its own MiXCR run on the 5' RACE reads, TCRdb lists one record per CDR3 protein. The table shows approximately 800,000 distinct CDR3 sequences, with about 53% occurring only once. The sample consisted of blood. The receptors were sampled from a man aged 80 or over in good health.

This clonotype appeared a few times. The rearrangement joins TRBV27 to TRBJ2-7; D is perhaps TRBD1 or TRBD2 (5 bases each). Trimming cost V 4 bases and J 3 bases, with 10 bases left between them. CDR3 length: 13 residues. CDR1 MNHEY and CDR2 SMNVEV come from the germline V gene (reference sequence). DNA of the CDR3: TGTGCCAGCAGTTGGGGGAATCACTACGAGCAGTACTTC. It specifies CASSWGNHYEQYF.

This chain joins TRBV21-1 and TRBJ2-6; the table's D call TRBD1 went unverified against the DNA. TRBV21-1 corresponds to a pseudogene. The CDR3 is 19 amino acids. The chain's CDR3 is CASSPPKGYSSSGANVLTF. CDR3 in DNA: TGTGCCAGCAGCCCCCCTAAGGGGTACTCAAGCTCTGGGGCCAATGTCCTGACTTTC.

The rearrangement joins TRBV11-2 to TRBJ2-5; TRBD1 is a possible D gene (6 bases). CDR3 length: 12 residues. Trimming took 6 bases from V and 4 from J, leaving 9 bases between them. Germline CDR1 reads SGHAT; CDR2 reads FQNNGV. The CDR3 is CASSTGTETQYF. The CDR3 nucleotides are TGTGCCAGCAGTACAGGGACAGAGACCCAGTACTTC. Filled out from reference TRBV11-2 and TRBJ2-5, the complete variable domain reads EAGVAQSPRYKIIEKRQSVAFWCNPISGHATLYWYQQILGQGPKLLIQFQNNGVVDDSQLPKDRFSAERLKGVDSTLKIQPAKLEDSAVYLCASSTGTETQYFGPGTRLLVL.

V gene TRBV4-2 combines with J gene TRBJ2-1, with a tentative D call TRBD2 (6 bases). The CDR3 is 17 amino acids. Per the germline V gene, CDR1 is LGHNA and CDR2 is YNFKEQ. The germline V and J ends were trimmed by 3 bases and 0 bases, with 15 bases remaining between them. CDR3: CASSQGGAVSSYNEQFF. CDR3 in DNA: TGTGCCAGCAGCCAGGGGGGAGCGGTCAGCTCCTACAATGAGCAGTTCTTC.

This clonotype was detected ten times or more. The CDR3: CASSQTQGVGQFF. CDR3 in DNA: TGCGCCAGCAGCCAAACGCAAGGTGTTGGGCAGTTCTTC. The chain combines TRBV4-1 with TRBJ2-1, with D uncertain. The germline V and J ends were trimmed by 2 bases and 12 bases, with 14 bases remaining between them. The CDR3 covers 13 residues. The germline V gene has CDR1 MGHRA and CDR2 YSYEKL.

In this sample, this clonotype turned up once. V and J are TRBV20-1 and TRBJ2-3; possible D gene TRBD1, 6 bases. Looked up from germline, CDR1 is DFQATT and CDR2 is SNEGSKA (reference sequence). CDR3 length: 15 amino acids. The germline V and J ends were trimmed by 1 base and 2 bases, with 13 bases remaining between them. The CDR3 is CSARVLAGATDTQYF. The CDR3, as DNA: TGCAGTGCTAGAGTATTGGCAGGGGCCACAGATACGCAGTATTTT.

V is TRBV4-1 and J is TRBJ2-7, with D maybe TRBD2 (6 bases). The CDR3 length is 15 residues. The V gene's germline CDR1 is MGHRA and CDR2 YSYEKL. V lost 5 bases to trimming and J lost 0 bases, with 14 bases between them. CDR3 nucleotides: TGCGCCAGCAGCGAAAGCGGGCGGACCTCCTACGAGCAGTACTTC. Amino acid sequence: CASSESGRTSYEQYF.

This clonotype has a handful of counts. The chain links TRBV20-1 to TRBJ2-5; D is undetermined. The V gene lost 6 bases and the J gene lost 1 base, with 12 bases spanning the gap. Germline CDR1 reads DFQATT; CDR2 reads SNEGSKA (reference sequence). The CDR3 contains 13 residues. This chain's CDR3 is CSALTWVQETQYF. CDR3 nucleotides: TGCAGTGCGCTAACGTGGGTCCAAGAGACCCAGTACTTC.

This chain uses TRBV24-1 with TRBJ2-7, with TRBD1 matching 7 bases. The ends lost 4 bases at V and 4 bases at J; junction bases unmatched: 9. The CDR3 extends over 15 amino acids. Germline loops: CDR1 KGHDR, CDR2 SFDVKD. CDR3 amino acids: CATSESGQTKYEQYF. As DNA, the CDR3 is TGTGCCACCAGTGAATCGGGACAGACTAAGTACGAGCAGTACTTC.

V usage is TRBV11-2 and J usage is TRBJ2-7, with 9 bases aligning to TRBD1. The CDR3 sequence is 14 residues long. The ends lost 5 bases at V and 6 bases at J; junction bases unmatched: 8. Germline V gives CDR1 SGHAT, CDR2 FQNNGV. CDR3 in amino acids: CASSERTGVREQYF. In DNA form, the CDR3 reads TGTGCCAGCAGCGAACGGACAGGGGTCCGCGAGCAGTACTTC.

The V and J genes are TRBV14 and TRBJ2-1, with 12 bases lining up with TRBD2. The length of the CDR3 is 15 residues. Germline V CDR1 and CDR2: SGHDN, FVKESK. The V gene end was trimmed by 5 bases and the J gene end by 6 bases; junction bases not matched to a gene: 5. This CDR3 is CASSELAGGINEQFF. CDR3 nucleotides: TGTGCCAGCAGCGAACTAGCGGGAGGCATCAATGAGCAGTTCTTC.

This chain connects TRBV6-6 to TRBJ2-7; maybe TRBD2 (6 bases). The CDR3 runs 15 residues. V was pared by 0 bases and J by 3 bases, with 12 bases between. The germline CDR1 and CDR2 sequences are MNHNY and SVGAGI (reference sequence). Written as DNA, the CDR3 is TGTGCCAGCAGTTACTCGGGAGGAGCGGTCTACGAGCAGTACTTC. Its protein product is CASSYSGGAVYEQYF.

This clonotype occurred a few times. The chain uses TRBV29-1 and TRBJ2-7, with 10 bases that match TRBD1. CDR1 and CDR2 (germline): SQVTM, ANQGSEA. The length of the CDR3 is 14 residues. Trimming cost V 5 bases and J 8 bases; bases outside gene matches: 12. The DNA for the CDR3 is TGCAGCGTTATTCCGGGACAGGGGCAATGGAAGCAGTACTTC. Translating it yields CSVIPGQGQWKQYF.

This clonotype was seen only once. V and J are TRBV5-1 and TRBJ2-7; TRBD1 agrees at 10 bases. The end of the DNA fits TRBJ2-5 better, so the J call may be wrong. Germline V gene sequence: CDR1 SGHRS, CDR2 YFSETQ. This CDR3 is 14 amino acids long. The CDR3 is CASSPRQGAETQYF. CDR3 bases: TGCGCCAGCAGCCCAAGACAGGGGGCTGAGACCCAGTACTTC.

V usage is TRBV6-6 and J usage is TRBJ2-5; D gene ambiguous. With the DNA end fitting TRBJ2-7 better, the J assignment may be wrong. The CDR3 has 11 amino acids. Looked up from germline, CDR1 is MNHNY and CDR2 is SVGAGI (reference sequence). CDR3 coding DNA: TGTGCCAGCATGCTGGGCTACGAGCAGTACTTC. Translation: CASMLGYEQYF.

The V and J genes are TRBV3-1 and TRBJ2-7, with a tentative D call TRBD2 (6 bases). CDR1 LGHDT and CDR2 YNNKEL come from the germline V gene (reference sequence). The CDR3 is made up of 12 amino acids. The V and J ends lost 6 bases and 10 bases respectively, with 16 bases between them. The CDR3 spells CASSGGLARQYF. Written as DNA, the CDR3 is TGTGCCAGCAGTGGAGGGCTAGCGCGACAGTACTTC.

Here the CDR3 DNA reads TGTGCCAGCAGCCCCCGGGACACGAGCACTGAAGCTTTCTTT. It codes for CASSPRDTSTEAFF. This sequence joins TRBV5-5 and TRBJ1-1; possible D gene TRBD1, 6 bases. The CDR3 length is 14 residues. Germline V gives CDR1 SGHKS, CDR2 YYEKEE (reference sequence). The germline V and J ends were trimmed by 4 bases and 4 bases, with 14 bases remaining between them.

This clonotype was picked up one time. The rearrangement uses TRBV29-1 and TRBJ1-4, with D maybe TRBD1 (6 bases). This CDR3 is built from 12 residues. Germline CDR1 SQVTM, CDR2 ANQGSEA. The V gene lost 5 bases and the J gene lost 4 bases, with 8 bases spanning the gap. The CDR3 is CSVRTVNEKLFF. CDR3 nucleotide sequence: TGCAGCGTTCGGACAGTTAATGAAAAACTGTTTTTT.

The chain combines TRBV20-1 with TRBJ2-4; 10 positions match TRBD1. The assigned J gene may be wrong: the sequence end matches TRBJ2-7 better. Germline V gene lookup returns CDR1 DFQATT and CDR2 SNEGSKA (reference sequence). CDR3 length: 12 amino acids. The CDR3 protein is CSARGQGYEQYF. The CDR3 region has the DNA TGCAGTGCTAGGGGACAGGGGTACGAGCAGTACTTC.

This sequence joins TRBV11-1 and TRBJ1-4; possibly TRBD1 for D (5 bases). The germline CDR1 and CDR2 sequences are SGHAT and FQDESV (reference sequence). The CDR3 loop spans 16 amino acids. The V end lost 1 base, the J end lost 4 bases, and 13 bases lay between the germline ends. CDR3 in DNA: TGTGCCAGCAGCTTAGTCGAGACAGCCGATAATGAAAAACTGTTTTTT. Translation gives CASSLVETADNEKLFF.